The rows below give T cell receptor beta chains drawn from one sample of a study of blood T cell repertoires in COVID-19. Profiled with immunoSEQ multiplex PCR; TCRdb holds only in-frame clones, not every one. The data show 65,000 to 90,000 clones, 83% seen once. What was sequenced was peripheral blood. The receptors here all came from a woman aged 55-69 years with acute or convalescent COVID-19. Both conserved end residues are part of each CDR3. The order of the fields is clone size, D gene, CDR3 length, J gene, V gene, CDR3 protein, CDR3 DNA. D genes are given only for firm matches. Some rows have no size entry. The others give once, few or many, or a class for an expanded clone.

clone_size: .
d_call: TRBD2
cdr3_length: 15
j_call: TRBJ2-2
v_call: TRBV5-4
cdr3_aa: CASSSTGTTPGELFF
cdr3_nt: TGTGCCAGCAGCTCGACCGGGACTACCCCCGGGGAGCTGTTTTTT

clone_size: .
d_call: TRBD2
cdr3_length: 16
j_call: TRBJ2-2
v_call: TRBV5-1
cdr3_aa: CASSRDGGGPTGELFF
cdr3_nt: TGCGCCAGCAGCCGGGACGGGGGGGGTCCCACCGGGGAGCTGTTTTTT

clone_size: .
d_call: .
cdr3_length: 14
j_call: TRBJ1-1
v_call: TRBV5-1
cdr3_aa: CASSSDMPVTEAFF
cdr3_nt: TGCGCCAGCAGCTCCGACATGCCGGTCACTGAAGCTTTCTTT

clone_size: .
d_call: TRBD1
cdr3_length: 13
j_call: TRBJ1-2
v_call: TRBV5-1
cdr3_aa: CASAGQGKSGYTF
cdr3_nt: TGCGCCAGCGCGGGACAGGGGAAAAGTGGCTACACCTTC

clone_size: .
d_call: TRBD1
cdr3_length: 16
j_call: TRBJ1-3
v_call: TRBV7-8
cdr3_aa: CASSLGAGGAGNTIYF
cdr3_nt: TGTGCCAGCAGCTTAGGTGCAGGGGGCGCCGGAAACACCATATATTTT

clone_size: .
d_call: .
cdr3_length: 15
j_call: TRBJ1-2
v_call: TRBV5-4
cdr3_aa: CASSWRTTGSNGYTF
cdr3_nt: TGTGCCAGCAGCTGGAGGACCACCGGGTCCAACGGCTACACCTTC

clone_size: once
d_call: .
cdr3_length: 15
j_call: TRBJ2-7
v_call: TRBV5-8
cdr3_aa: CASSLGRSDPGGQYF
cdr3_nt: TGTGCCAGCAGCTTGGGTAGGTCCGACCCAGGTGGGCAGTACTTC

clone_size: .
d_call: .
cdr3_length: 16
j_call: TRBJ1-6
v_call: TRBV5-1
cdr3_aa: CASSLAQGRVTSPLHF
cdr3_nt: TGCGCCAGCAGCTTGGCCCAAGGTCGGGTCACTTCACCCCTCCACTTT

clone_size: .
d_call: .
cdr3_length: 14
j_call: TRBJ1-2
v_call: TRBV5-4
cdr3_aa: CASSLVLDSYGYTF
cdr3_nt: TGTGCCAGCAGCTTGGTGCTGGACAGTTATGGCTACACCTTC

clone_size: .
d_call: TRBD1
cdr3_length: 14
j_call: TRBJ1-4
v_call: TRBV20-1
cdr3_aa: CSASRGTGNEKLFF
cdr3_nt: TGCAGTGCTAGTCGCGGGACAGGGAATGAAAAACTGTTTTTT

clone_size: once
d_call: .
cdr3_length: 15
j_call: TRBJ1-2
v_call: TRBV2
cdr3_aa: CASIYVQGSNYGYTF
cdr3_nt: TGTGCCAGCATATACGTGCAGGGCTCTAACTATGGCTACACCTTC

clone_size: .
d_call: TRBD1
cdr3_length: 15
j_call: TRBJ1-5
v_call: TRBV29-1
cdr3_aa: CSVVIQGDESQPQHF
cdr3_nt: TGCAGCGTAGTGATACAGGGGGACGAGAGTCAGCCCCAGCATTTT

clone_size: .
d_call: .
cdr3_length: 13
j_call: TRBJ1-1
v_call: TRBV12-3/TRBV12-4
cdr3_aa: CASSLSTGKRAFF
cdr3_nt: TGTGCCAGCAGTTTATCAACCGGGAAGAGAGCTTTCTTT

clone_size: .
d_call: TRBD1
cdr3_length: 16
j_call: TRBJ1-2
v_call: TRBV18
cdr3_aa: CASSEGQGAPNYGYTF
cdr3_nt: TGTGCCAGCTCAGAAGGACAGGGGGCCCCTAACTATGGCTACACCTTC

clone_size: .
d_call: TRBD2
cdr3_length: 19
j_call: TRBJ2-7
v_call: TRBV7-3
cdr3_aa: CASSLKGGTSGGSAYEQYF
cdr3_nt: TGTGCCAGCAGCTTAAAGGGTGGGACTAGCGGGGGGTCGGCGTACGAGCAGTACTTC

clone_size: few
d_call: .
cdr3_length: 13
j_call: TRBJ1-1
v_call: TRBV6-5
cdr3_aa: CASAFFGNTEAFF
cdr3_nt: TGTGCCAGCGCCTTCTTCGGGAACACTGAAGCTTTCTTT

clone_size: once
d_call: .
cdr3_length: 13
j_call: TRBJ1-5
v_call: TRBV2
cdr3_aa: CASSDLSNQPQHF
cdr3_nt: TGTGCCAGCAGTGACTTAAGCAATCAGCCCCAGCATTTT

clone_size: few
d_call: .
cdr3_length: 15
j_call: TRBJ1-1
v_call: TRBV5-1
cdr3_aa: CASSFGQTMNTEAFF
cdr3_nt: TGCGCCAGCAGCTTCGGACAGACCATGAACACTGAAGCTTTCTTT

clone_size: .
d_call: TRBD1
cdr3_length: 16
j_call: TRBJ1-4
v_call: TRBV4-1
cdr3_aa: CASSHRTGATNEKLFF
cdr3_nt: TGCGCCAGCAGCCATCGGACAGGTGCAACTAATGAAAAACTGTTTTTT

clone_size: .
d_call: TRBD1
cdr3_length: 15
j_call: TRBJ1-2
v_call: TRBV6-5
cdr3_aa: CASSYRDRDSYGYTF
cdr3_nt: TGTGCCAGCAGTTACCGGGACAGGGATAGCTATGGCTACACCTTC

clone_size: .
d_call: .
cdr3_length: 14
j_call: TRBJ1-2
v_call: TRBV9
cdr3_aa: CASSVASQGYGYTF
cdr3_nt: TGTGCCAGCAGCGTAGCTAGTCAGGGCTATGGCTACACCTTC

clone_size: .
d_call: .
cdr3_length: 12
j_call: TRBJ1-2
v_call: TRBV7-8
cdr3_aa: CASSPVDYGYTF
cdr3_nt: TGTGCCAGCAGCCCGGTGGACTATGGCTACACCTTC

clone_size: .
d_call: TRBD1
cdr3_length: 15
j_call: TRBJ2-3
v_call: TRBV6-6
cdr3_aa: CASSYRDRRSDTQYF
cdr3_nt: TGTGCCAGCAGTTACAGGGACAGGAGGTCAGATACGCAGTATTTT

clone_size: .
d_call: TRBD1
cdr3_length: 15
j_call: TRBJ2-1
v_call: TRBV19
cdr3_aa: CASTIGVTGGNEQFF
cdr3_nt: TGTGCCAGTACCATTGGTGTAACAGGGGGAAATGAGCAGTTCTTC

clone_size: many
d_call: TRBD2
cdr3_length: 13
j_call: TRBJ2-7
v_call: TRBV6-6
cdr3_aa: CASALSGAYEQYF
cdr3_nt: TGTGCCAGCGCTCTTAGCGGGGCCTACGAGCAGTACTTC

clone_size: .
d_call: TRBD1
cdr3_length: 16
j_call: TRBJ2-2
v_call: TRBV5-1
cdr3_aa: CASSLQGAEGAGELFF
cdr3_nt: TGCGCCAGCAGCTTACAGGGGGCTGAAGGTGCCGGGGAGCTGTTTTTT

clone_size: .
d_call: TRBD1
cdr3_length: 15
j_call: TRBJ1-1
v_call: TRBV5-4
cdr3_aa: CASSWGQGANTEAFF
cdr3_nt: TGTGCCAGCAGCTGGGGACAGGGAGCGAACACTGAAGCTTTCTTT

clone_size: .
d_call: TRBD1
cdr3_length: 13
j_call: TRBJ1-5
v_call: TRBV5-5
cdr3_aa: CASSPDRGQPQHF
cdr3_nt: TGTGCCAGCAGCCCGGACAGGGGCCAGCCCCAGCATTTT

clone_size: .
d_call: .
cdr3_length: 13
j_call: TRBJ2-7
v_call: TRBV9
cdr3_aa: CASSPENRLEQYF
cdr3_nt: TGTGCCAGCAGCCCCGAGAACAGGCTCGAGCAGTACTTC

clone_size: .
d_call: .
cdr3_length: 17
j_call: TRBJ1-3
v_call: TRBV15
cdr3_aa: CATSRDPMTVSGNTIYF
cdr3_nt: TGTGCCACCAGCAGAGACCCTATGACAGTATCTGGAAACACCATATATTTT

clone_size: .
d_call: .
cdr3_length: 14
j_call: TRBJ1-6
v_call: TRBV5-5
cdr3_aa: CASSLGEGGSPLHF
cdr3_nt: TGTGCCAGCAGCTTGGGAGAGGGTGGTTCACCCCTCCACTTT